One sample yielded the 21 T cell receptor beta chains listed below, sequenced in a study of patients and donors after allogeneic stem cell transplantation. TCRdb re-derived calls from the RT-PCR reads in MiXCR, one entry per CDR3 protein. In the table there are 400,000 to 450,000 distinct CDR3 sequences, under 20% of which are singletons. The sequenced material came from blood, either unsorted or a sorted T cell fraction (not recorded which). The receptors come from a human donor who was either an allogeneic HSCT recipient or a stem cell or donor lymphocyte infusion donor (not recorded which). It is not recorded whose cells these are; they may come from a transplant donor.

The chain carries TRBV2 and TRBJ1-4, with D maybe TRBD1 (5 bases). The CDR3 has 15 residues. Germline V lookup: CDR1 SNHLY, CDR2 FYNNEI. Trimming took off 6 bases at V and 0 bases at J, with 11 bases between the two ends. The CDR3 nucleotides read TGTGCCAGCAGCCTTTTGGGACCAACTAATGAAAAACTGTTTTTT. It translates to CASSLLGPTNEKLFF.

The rearrangement links TRBV24-1 to TRBJ1-1, with D hard to call. V was clipped by 2 bases and J by 5 bases, with 8 bases between them. Germline V gene data show CDR1 as KGHDR and CDR2 as SFDVKD. This CDR3 has 13 amino acids. In nucleotides, the CDR3 is TGTGCCACCAGTGATTCCGGGCAAACTGAAGCTTTCTTT. Translated, it gives CATSDSGQTEAFF.

This clonotype was detected ten times or more. The gene calls are TRBV12-3 or TRBV12-4 and TRBJ2-2; TRBD1 aligns across 8 bases. The CDR3 has 17 residues. The V segment lost 2 bases and the J segment 5 bases; nucleotides outside the gene matches: 10. CDR3 in DNA: TGTGCCAGCAGTTTACCGCGCAGGGGGCTGGGAACCGGGGAGCTGTTTTTT. Protein: CASSLPRRGLGTGELFF.

In its sample, this clonotype was seen a few times. The rearrangement joins TRBV5-6 to TRBJ1-2, with D possibly matching TRBD1 (5 bases). The CDR3 has 15 residues. With 0 bases removed from V and 2 bases from J, the gap between germline ends came to 11 bases. Germline loops: CDR1 SGHDT, CDR2 YYEEEE. CDR3 DNA sequence: TGTGCCAGCAGCTTGGCCAGGGAGGGGAACTATGGCTACACCTTC. It codes for CASSLAREGNYGYTF.

This clonotype was counted between two and nine times. The rearrangement joins TRBV2 to TRBJ1-1, with 10 bases fitting TRBD1. This CDR3 is 15 amino acids long. The junction had 12 bases not matched to a gene; V was cut back by 3 bases and J by 11 bases. CDR1 and CDR2 (germline): SNHLY, FYNNEI. The CDR3 spells CASSDQGQGYRGAFF. In nucleotides, the CDR3 is TGTGCCAGCAGTGACCAGGGACAGGGGTATCGTGGGGCTTTCTTT.

About this clonotype: The germline gene is not matched at one end of the junction; a read error may be the cause. This chain joins TRBV30 and TRBJ1-6; D possibly corresponds to TRBD1 (5 bases). CDR1 and CDR2 (germline): GTSNPN, SVGIG (reference sequence). The CDR3 has 15 residues. Written as DNA, the CDR3 is TGTGCCTGGAGTGTATCGAGACAGAAAAATTCACCCCTCAACTTT. Amino acids: CAWSVSRQKNSPLNF.

The rearrangement joins TRBV30 to TRBJ2-2; TRBD1 matches 8 bases. The CDR3 spans 14 residues. Trimming at V came to 5 bases and at J to 1 base, leaving 3 bases not matched to a gene. CDR1 and CDR2 from the germline V gene are GTSNPN and SVGIG (reference sequence). This chain's CDR3 is CAWAGTGNTGELFF. The CDR3 nucleotides are TGTGCCTGGGCCGGGACAGGGAACACCGGGGAGCTGTTTTTT.

This chain joins TRBV15 and TRBJ2-2, with a weak D call TRBD1 (6 bases). The germline gives CDR1 LNHNV, CDR2 YYDKDF (reference sequence). Between the trimmed V and J ends, which lost 5 bases and 1 base, there was a span of 14 bases. The CDR3 is made up of 16 amino acids. CDR3 DNA sequence: TGTGCCACCAGCCGACAGGCGTACAAGAACACCGGGGAGCTGTTTTTT. This sequence encodes CATSRQAYKNTGELFF.

The V call is TRBV3-1, the J call TRBJ2-5; tentatively, D is TRBD2 (5 bases). Trimming stripped 0 bases from V and 4 bases from J, with 12 bases between. This CDR3 is built from 15 residues. From germline, CDR1 is LGHDT and CDR2 YNNKEL (reference sequence). As DNA, the CDR3 is TGTGCCAGCAGCCAAGATGGTCGGGGTCGAGAGACCCAGTACTTC. Its translation is CASSQDGRGRETQYF.

This clonotype was counted only a few times. The chain uses TRBV12-3 or TRBV12-4 and TRBJ1-1; D not certain. This CDR3 spans 13 amino acids. The germline V and J ends were trimmed by 5 bases and 1 base, with 8 bases remaining between them. DNA of the CDR3: TGTGCCAGCAGTACCGCGAGGAACACTGAAGCTTTCTTT. As protein: CASSTARNTEAFF.

This clonotype was detected a few times. The V and J genes are TRBV12-3 or TRBV12-4 and TRBJ2-3; D perhaps matches TRBD1 (6 bases). The CDR3 is 14 residues long. V was cut by 6 bases and J by 1 base, with 11 bases left in between. CDR3 sequence reads: CASSPQGGTDTQYF. In nucleotides, the CDR3 is TGTGCCAGCAGCCCACAGGGAGGCACAGATACGCAGTATTTT.

This clonotype came up once. The gene calls are TRBV27 and TRBJ2-3; D possibly corresponds to TRBD1 (7 bases). CDR3 size: 17 residues. In germline, CDR1 is MNHEY, CDR2 SMNVEV (reference sequence). V lost 0 bases and J 2 bases, leaving 15 bases between the germline ends. CDR3 nucleotides: TGTGCCAGCAGTTTATCAGGGGCAGGGGGGTACACAGATACGCAGTATTTT. It is translated as CASSLSGAGGYTDTQYF.

This rearrangement joins TRBV11-2 to TRBJ2-1; 8 positions match TRBD2. The CDR3 is 15 amino acids. V shed 5 bases, J shed 5 bases, and the junction held 8 bases outside the gene matches. Germline V gene data show CDR1 as SGHAT and CDR2 as FQNNGV. The CDR3 spells CASSPISGGDNEQFF. The CDR3, as DNA: TGTGCCAGCAGCCCGATAAGCGGGGGAGACAATGAGCAGTTCTTC.

This clonotype was observed a handful of times. The DNA of the CDR3 is TGTGCCAGCGGATCCTCCGGAAGGGGGTCGGAAGCTTTCTTT. Encoded protein: CASGSSGRGSEAFF. The rearrangement links TRBV2 to TRBJ1-1; D might be TRBD1 (6 bases). This CDR3 is 14 amino acids long. V was cut by 8 bases and J by 8 bases, with 21 bases left in between. The germline V gene encodes CDR1 SNHLY and CDR2 FYNNEI.

This clonotype was found a few times. The chain joins TRBV21-1 to TRBJ2-1; the listed D gene, TRBD2, was not tested against the DNA. TRBV21-1 is assigned pseudogene status. This CDR3 is built from 18 residues. In DNA form, the CDR3 reads TGTGCCAGCAGCAAAGCCCAGACTAGCGGGTGCTCCTACAATGAGCAGTTCTTC. It translates to CASSKAQTSGCSYNEQFF.

In this sample, this clonotype turned up a few times. The chain recombines TRBV12-3 or TRBV12-4 with TRBJ2-2, with D possibly being TRBD2 (7 bases). V shed 6 bases and J shed 7 bases, with 18 bases lying between them. The CDR3 sequence is 15 residues long. The CDR3 coding sequence is TGTGCCAGCAGCTTCCTACGGGGGGCGGGCGGGGAGCTGTTTTTT. Its translation: CASSFLRGAGGELFF.

This clonotype came up a few times. The rearrangement joins TRBV7-9 to TRBJ2-2; 7 positions match TRBD1. CDR3 length: 15 amino acids. V lost 7 bases to trimming and J lost 6 bases; unmatched junction nucleotides: 11. Germline CDR1 SEHNR, CDR2 FQNEAQ (reference sequence). The CDR3 bases are TGTGCCAGCACTCTAGACAGGGCCTCCGCCGGGGAGCTGTTTTTT. Translating it yields CASTLDRASAGELFF.

This sequence joins TRBV4-1 and TRBJ1-5; no reliable D call. CDR3 length equals 16 residues. Trimming left V 0 bases short and J 5 bases short, with 14 bases between. Germline V CDR1 and CDR2: MGHRA, YSYEKL. Here the CDR3 DNA reads TGCGCCAGCAGCCAAGACCTCACATCGAGACATCAGCCCCAGCATTTT. Translation: CASSQDLTSRHQPQHF.

The chain carries TRBV27 and TRBJ2-7, with 7 bases fitting TRBD2. V trimming: 4 bases; J trimming: 5 bases; junction bases outside the gene matches: 5. CDR1 is MNHEY, CDR2 SMNVEV, per germline (reference sequence). The CDR3 extends over 13 amino acids. CDR3 nucleotides: TGTGCCAGCAGTTCAAGGGACTATCACGAGCAGTACTTC. As protein: CASSSRDYHEQYF.

In DNA, the CDR3 is TGTGCCAGTAGTCCAACCGGGACAACCAAGAACCAGTACTTC. It encodes CASSPTGTTKNQYF. The V and J genes are TRBV19 and TRBJ2-5; weak D call: TRBD1 (6 bases). Trimming pared 5 bases from V and 10 bases from J, leaving 20 bases between. Germline values: CDR1 LNHDA, CDR2 SQIVND (reference sequence). This CDR3 is built from 14 residues.

This clonotype has a handful of counts. This chain joins TRBV5-6 and TRBJ2-7, with D tentatively TRBD1 or TRBD2 (5 bases each). Per the germline V gene, CDR1 is SGHDT and CDR2 is YYEEEE. The CDR3 runs to 15 residues. V was shortened by 0 bases and J by 3 bases, with 13 bases between the two germline ends. The CDR3 reads CASSLVTLGDYEQYF. The CDR3 bases are TGTGCCAGCAGCTTGGTAACCCTGGGGGACTACGAGCAGTACTTC.